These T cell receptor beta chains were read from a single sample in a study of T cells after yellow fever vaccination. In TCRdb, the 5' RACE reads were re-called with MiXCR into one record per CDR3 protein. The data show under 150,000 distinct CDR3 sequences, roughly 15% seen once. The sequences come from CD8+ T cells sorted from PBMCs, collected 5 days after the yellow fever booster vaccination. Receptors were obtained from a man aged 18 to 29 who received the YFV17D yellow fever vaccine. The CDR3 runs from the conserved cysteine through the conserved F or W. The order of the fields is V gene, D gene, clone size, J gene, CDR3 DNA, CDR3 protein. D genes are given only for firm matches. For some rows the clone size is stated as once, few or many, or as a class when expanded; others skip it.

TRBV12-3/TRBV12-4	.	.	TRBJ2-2	TGTGCCAGCACCTCCCCGGACCATGAAAGGTCGGGGGAGCTGTTTTTT	CASTSPDHERSGELFF
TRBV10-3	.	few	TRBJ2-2	TGTGCCATCAGGCGGGACAGCACCGGGGAGCTGTTTTTT	CAIRRDSTGELFF
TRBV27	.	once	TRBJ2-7	TGTGCCAGCAGTTTATCGGTGTCAGGTCCCTACGAGCAGTACTTC	CASSLSVSGPYEQYF
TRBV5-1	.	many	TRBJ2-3	TGCGCCAGCAGCTCGGGGGACGGAACAGATACGCAGTATTTT	CASSSGDGTDTQYF
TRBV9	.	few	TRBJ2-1	TGTGCCAGCAGCCTGCGGGTGGATGAGCAGTTCTTC	CASSLRVDEQFF
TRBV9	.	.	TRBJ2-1	TGTGCCAGCAGCGCCGGGGAGACCTACAATGAGCAGTTCTTC	CASSAGETYNEQFF
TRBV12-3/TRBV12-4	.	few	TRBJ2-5	TGTGCCAGCAGTTTACGGGAGATAGCAGAGACCCAGTACTTC	CASSLREIAETQYF
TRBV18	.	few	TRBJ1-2	TGTGCCAGCTCACCCCCCTTTAATGGGGGCCCCGTTGATGGCTACACCTTC	CASSPPFNGGPVDGYTF
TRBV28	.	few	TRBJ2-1	TGTGCCAGCAGTTTCTCCCGAGAGCAGTTCTTC	CASSFSREQFF
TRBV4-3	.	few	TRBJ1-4	TGCGCCAGCAGCCAAGATCGTGGCGGCCCAACTAATGAAAAACTGTTTTTT	CASSQDRGGPTNEKLFF
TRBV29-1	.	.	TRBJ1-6	TGCAGCGTTGAATCGGCAGAGGGGCGCATCCACTTT	CSVESAEGRIHF
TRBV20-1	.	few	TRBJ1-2	TGCAGTGCTTGGGATCAAGAGGGACGGGATGACGGTAAAGGAGACTATGGCTACACCTTC	CSAWDQEGRDDGKGDYGYTF
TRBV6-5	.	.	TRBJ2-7	TGTGCCAGCAGTCCTCAGGGTGAATTCGAGCAGTACTTC	CASSPQGEFEQYF